This T cell receptor (beta chain) was profiled in a study of technical replicates of blood from several donors. Germline assignment: CDR1 SNHLY and CDR2 FYNNEI. The CDR3 sequence is 13 residues long. The V segment lost 10 bases and the J segment 5 bases; nucleotides outside the gene matches: 4. Assay: immunoSEQ multiplex PCR; the TCRdb copy retains only in-frame clones and omits some. The repertoire consists of about 70,000 clones, with approximately 90% occurring once and the leading ten covering 4.5% to 5%. The source of this sequence is a human donor in good health. Some clones in this sample may be carry-over from other donors' samples. The sequenced material came from PBMCs. The rearrangement joins TRBV2 to TRBJ2-2; 10 positions agree with TRBD1. The CDR3 spells CATRQGATGELFF. The CDR3 nucleotides are TGTGCCACCAGACAGGGGGCGACCGGGGAGCTGTTTTTT.